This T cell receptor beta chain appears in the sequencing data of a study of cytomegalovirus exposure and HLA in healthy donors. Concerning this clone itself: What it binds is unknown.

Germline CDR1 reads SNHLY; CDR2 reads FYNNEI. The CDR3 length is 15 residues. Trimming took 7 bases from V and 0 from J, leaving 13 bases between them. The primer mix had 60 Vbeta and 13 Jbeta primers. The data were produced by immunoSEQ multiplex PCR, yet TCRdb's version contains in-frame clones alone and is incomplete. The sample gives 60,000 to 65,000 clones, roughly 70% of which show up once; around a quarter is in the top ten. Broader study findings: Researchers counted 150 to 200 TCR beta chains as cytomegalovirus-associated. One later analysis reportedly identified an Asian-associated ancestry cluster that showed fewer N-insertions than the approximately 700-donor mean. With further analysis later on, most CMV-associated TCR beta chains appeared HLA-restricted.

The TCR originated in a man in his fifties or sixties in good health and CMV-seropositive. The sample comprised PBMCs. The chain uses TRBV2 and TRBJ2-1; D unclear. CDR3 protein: CASKESRSSYNEQFF. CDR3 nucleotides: TGTGCCAGCAAGGAGAGCCGGAGCTCCTACAATGAGCAGTTCTTC.